This T cell receptor beta chain is from a study of T-cell memory formation after mild COVID-19. TCRdb ran MiXCR on the 5' RACE reads and lists one entry per CDR3 protein. The sample shows 170,000 or so distinct CDR3 sequences, about a fifth of them seen only once. CDR1 MGHDK and CDR2 SYGVNS come from the germline V gene. The CDR3 is 12 amino acids. Trimming took 6 bases from V and 7 from J; bases not matched to a gene: 5. The TCR was taken from an adult woman who had mild COVID-19 (a few samples of this study predate the infection). Cell type and time point are not known. The chain has TRBV25-1 and TRBJ1-2; 7 bases are a match to TRBD1. The sequencing input was PBMCs or a T cell subset sorted from them (not recorded which). CDR3 sequence (DNA): TGTGCCAGCAGAAGACAGGGAGGTGGCTACACCTTC. It codes for CASRRQGGGYTF.